The 5 T cell receptor beta chains below come from one sample, sequenced in a study of OX40 agonist ivuxolimab in advanced cancers. Only in-frame clones appear in the TCRdb table, and some are missing; sequencing was by immunoSEQ multiplex PCR. The sample yields around 95,000 clones, 75% to 95% seen once. The sequencing used CD4+ or CD8+ T cells sorted from blood, collected in a trial of the OX40 agonist ivuxolimab. The source is an adult with an advanced solid tumor such as melanoma, head and neck, liver or kidney cancer.

This chain uses TRBV7-8 with TRBJ2-7, with D tentatively TRBD2 (5 bases). The CDR3 runs 13 residues. The germline V and J ends were trimmed by 5 bases and 0 bases, with 8 bases remaining between them. CDR1 SGHVS and CDR2 FQNEAQ come from the germline V gene. CDR3 coding DNA: TGTGCCAGCAGCGGCGGGCCCTCCTACGAGCAGTACTTC. Encoded protein: CASSGGPSYEQYF.

The chain couples TRBV18 to TRBJ1-2; 7 nucleotides line up with TRBD1. This CDR3 comprises 13 residues. Germline V gene data show CDR1 as KGHSH and CDR2 as LQKENI. Trimming took 6 bases from V and 4 from J; bases not matched to a gene: 5. CDR3 amino acids: CASSSGTVYGYTF. The CDR3 DNA sequence: TGTGCCAGCTCTTCCGGGACAGTCTATGGCTACACCTTC.

This sequence joins TRBV7-9 and TRBJ2-7, with TRBD2 identical over 9 bases. Per the germline V gene, CDR1 is SEHNR and CDR2 is FQNEAQ (reference sequence). V was pared by 1 base and J by 2 bases, with 3 bases of the junction left unmatched. The length of the CDR3 is 15 residues. CDR3 residues: CASSLGTSVPYEQYF. The CDR3 DNA reads as TGTGCCAGCAGCTTAGGGACTAGCGTACCCTACGAGCAGTACTTC. The variable domain in full, completed from reference TRBV7-9 and TRBJ2-7, reads DTGVSQNPRHKITKRGQNVTFRCDPISEHNRLYWYRQTLGQGPEFLTYFQNEAQLEKSRLLSDRFSAERPKGSFSTLEIQRTEQGDSAMYLCASSLGTSVPYEQYFGPGTRLTVT.

The genes are TRBV27 and TRBJ2-3; TRBD2 matches at 16 bases. This CDR3 contains 17 residues. The V segment lost 5 bases and the J segment 5 bases; nucleotides outside the gene matches: 7. Germline assignment: CDR1 MNHEY and CDR2 SMNVEV (reference sequence). The CDR3 DNA reads as TGTGCCAGCAGTCTCGGGACTAGCGGGAGGGCCCAAGATACGCAGTATTTT. Its protein is CASSLGTSGRAQDTQYF.

V and J are TRBV9 and TRBJ1-3; D call uncertain. CDR1 and CDR2 from the germline V gene are SGDLS and YYNGEE. This CDR3 region has 14 residues. V was clipped by 4 bases and J by 0 bases, with 8 bases between them. CDR3 residues: CASSPQVSGNTIYF. The CDR3 DNA reads TGTGCCAGCAGCCCCCAGGTCTCTGGAAACACCATATATTTT.